Listed below are T cell receptor beta chains from one sample, sequenced in a study of cytotoxic CD8 clonotypes in ibrutinib-treated CLL. Here immunoSEQ multiplex PCR was the method, and the copy in TCRdb shows in-frame clones only, minus some. The sample gives about 68,000 clones, around 68% of which show up once; approximately 6.2% is in the top ten. The starting material was PBMCs, obtained after 12 months of ibrutinib treatment. The receptors here all came from a human donor with chronic lymphocytic leukemia. CDR3s include the opening cysteine and the closing phenylalanine or tryptophan. For some rows the clone size is stated as once, few or many, or as a class when expanded; others skip it.

v_call	clone_size	j_call	cdr3_aa
TRBV19	few	TRBJ2-2	CASSRDTFTGELFF
TRBV4-2	-	TRBJ2-3	CASSQDRGGGSPTDTQYF
TRBV25-1	few	TRBJ1-4	CASSDPGQINEKLFF
TRBV5-1	-	TRBJ2-2	CASSLDLSNTGELFF
TRBV27	-	TRBJ1-2	CASSKHRDRSPYGYTF
TRBV5-5	-	TRBJ2-5	CASSPRWRGGGETQYF
TRBV7-9	-	TRBJ1-2	CASTRRQEQYGYTF
TRBV27	-	TRBJ2-1	CASSLSWDYNEQFF
TRBV7-3	few	TRBJ2-7	CASSRDYGVEQYF
TRBV19	few	TRBJ1-5	CASNLRGEGQPQHF
TRBV27	few	TRBJ2-7	CASSPGSRLYEQYF
TRBV29-1	-	TRBJ1-1	CSEDRGDEAFF
TRBV13	-	TRBJ2-7	CASSQLAGFSGEQYF
TRBV10-3	-	TRBJ1-1	CAISETDRVWTEAFF
TRBV28	-	TRBJ1-5	CASSLHGSGYSHQPQHF
TRBV27	-	TRBJ2-3	CASSLFPSTDTQYF
TRBV7-8	-	TRBJ1-2	CASSLLAGFGGARPPSNYGYTF